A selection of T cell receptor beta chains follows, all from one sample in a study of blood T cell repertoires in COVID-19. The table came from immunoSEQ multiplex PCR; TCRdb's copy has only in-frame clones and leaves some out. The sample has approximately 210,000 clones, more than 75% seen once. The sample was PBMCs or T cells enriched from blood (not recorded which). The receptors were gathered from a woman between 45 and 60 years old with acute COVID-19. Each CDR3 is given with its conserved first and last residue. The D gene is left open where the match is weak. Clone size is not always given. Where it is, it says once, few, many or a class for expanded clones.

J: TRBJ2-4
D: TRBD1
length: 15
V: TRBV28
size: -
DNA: TGTGCCAGCGGACCGACAGGGGTGGCCAAAAACATTCAGTACTTC
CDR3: CASGPTGVAKNIQYF

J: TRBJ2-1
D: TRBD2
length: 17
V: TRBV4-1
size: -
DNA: TGCGCCAGCAGCCAAGATGTATTGTCAGCGGGGGGGAGTGAGCAGTTCTTC
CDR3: CASSQDVLSAGGSEQFF

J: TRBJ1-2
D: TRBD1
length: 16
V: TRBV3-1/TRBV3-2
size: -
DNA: TGTGCCAGCAGCCAAGATGGGGGAGACAGGGGCTTGGGCTACACCTTC
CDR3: CASSQDGGDRGLGYTF

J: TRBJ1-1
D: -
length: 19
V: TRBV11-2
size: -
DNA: TGTGCCAGCAGCTTAGATCAAGAGACGGACTTTCCTTTGAACACTGAAGCTTTCTTT
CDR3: CASSLDQETDFPLNTEAFF

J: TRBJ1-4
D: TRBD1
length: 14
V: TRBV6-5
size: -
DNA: TGTGCCAGCGGGGGAGGAGGGGGCGATGAAAAACTGTTTTTT
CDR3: CASGGGGGDEKLFF

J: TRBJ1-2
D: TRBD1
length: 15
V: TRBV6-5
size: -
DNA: TGTGCCAGCAGTTACTCGGAGACAGGGGGCGCCGGCTACACCTTC
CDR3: CASSYSETGGAGYTF

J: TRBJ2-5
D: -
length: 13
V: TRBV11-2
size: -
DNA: TGTGCCAGCAGCTTATCGGAGCGGCAGACCCAGTACTTC
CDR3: CASSLSERQTQYF

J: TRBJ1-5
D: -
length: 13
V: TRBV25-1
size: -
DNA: TGTGCCAGCAGTGGGGGGCGCAATCAGCCCCAGCATTTT
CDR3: CASSGGRNQPQHF

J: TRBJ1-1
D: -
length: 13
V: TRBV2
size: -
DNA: TGTGCCAGCAGTGATAACAAGAACACTGAAGCTTTCTTT
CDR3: CASSDNKNTEAFF

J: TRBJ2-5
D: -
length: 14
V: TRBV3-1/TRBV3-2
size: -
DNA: TGTGCCAGCAGCCAAACCAGAAACCAAGAGACCCAGTACTTC
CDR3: CASSQTRNQETQYF

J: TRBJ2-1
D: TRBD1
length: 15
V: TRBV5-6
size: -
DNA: TGTGCCAGCAGCTTGGGACAGGGGGCTTACAATGAGCAGTTCTTC
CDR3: CASSLGQGAYNEQFF

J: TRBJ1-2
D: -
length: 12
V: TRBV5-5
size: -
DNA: TGTGCCAGCAGCTTGCGGGAAGTGGGCTACACCTTC
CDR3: CASSLREVGYTF

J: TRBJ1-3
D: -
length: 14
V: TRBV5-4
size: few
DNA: TGTGCCAGCAACGTACAGGGATCTGGAAACACCATATATTTT
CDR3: CASNVQGSGNTIYF

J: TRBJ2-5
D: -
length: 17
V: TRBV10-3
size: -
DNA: TGTGCCATCAGTGAATCTCTTCGCGGGGTGGTGGCGGAGACCCAGTACTTC
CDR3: CAISESLRGVVAETQYF

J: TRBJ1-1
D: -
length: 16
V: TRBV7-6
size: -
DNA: TGTGCCAGCAGCTTAAGAGAAACGGGGGATGGCGCTGAAGCTTTCTTT
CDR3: CASSLRETGDGAEAFF

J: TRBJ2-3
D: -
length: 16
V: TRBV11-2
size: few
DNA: TGTGCCAGCAGCTTATCCCCCGCGGTGGGCACAGATACGCAGTATTTT
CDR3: CASSLSPAVGTDTQYF

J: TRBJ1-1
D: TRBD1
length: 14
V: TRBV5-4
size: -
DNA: TGTGCCAGCAGCCTCAGACAGGGAGTCTCGCGAGCTTTCTTT
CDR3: CASSLRQGVSRAFF

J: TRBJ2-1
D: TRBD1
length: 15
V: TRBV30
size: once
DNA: TGTGCCTGGAGCCCTCAGACAGGGTTAAGCAATGAGCAGTTCTTC
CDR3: CAWSPQTGLSNEQFF

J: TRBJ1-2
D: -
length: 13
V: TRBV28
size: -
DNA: TGTGCCAGCAGCTCCGGGATCCTCTATGGCTACACCTTC
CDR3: CASSSGILYGYTF

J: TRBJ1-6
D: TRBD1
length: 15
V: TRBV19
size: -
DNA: TGTGCCAGTAGTAGACAGGGGCAGGGGGATTCACCCCTCCACTTT
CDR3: CASSRQGQGDSPLHF

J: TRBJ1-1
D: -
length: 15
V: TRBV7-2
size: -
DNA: TGTGCCAGCACCCCCGTAGGGGGTCGAGCCACTGAAGCTTTCTTT
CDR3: CASTPVGGRATEAFF

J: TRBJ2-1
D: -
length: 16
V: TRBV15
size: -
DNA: TGTGCCACCAGCAGAGACACGGGTAGCTCCTACAATGAGCAGTTCTTC
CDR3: CATSRDTGSSYNEQFF

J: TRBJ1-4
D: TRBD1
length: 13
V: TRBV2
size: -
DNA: TGTGCCACGCAGGGGGCAGCTAATGAAAAACTGTTTTTT
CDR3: CATQGAANEKLFF

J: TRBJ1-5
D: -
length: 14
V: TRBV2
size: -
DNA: TGTGCCACGATGAAGGACAGCGCTAGGCAGCCCCAGCATTTT
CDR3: CATMKDSARQPQHF

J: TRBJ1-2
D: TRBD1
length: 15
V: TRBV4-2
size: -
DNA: TGTGCCAGCAGCCAGTCCACAGGGGGAGACTATGGCTACACCTTC
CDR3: CASSQSTGGDYGYTF

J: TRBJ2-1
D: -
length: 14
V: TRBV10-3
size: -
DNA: TGTGCCATCAGTGGGGCGACAGGCTACAATGAGCAGTTCTTC
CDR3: CAISGATGYNEQFF

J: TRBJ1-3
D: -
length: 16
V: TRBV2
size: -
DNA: TGTGCCAGCAGTGCCGGGGGGGTCCTCTCTGGAAACACCATATATTTT
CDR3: CASSAGGVLSGNTIYF

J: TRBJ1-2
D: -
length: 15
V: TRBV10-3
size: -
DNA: TGTGCCATCAGTGAGTCCGCAGGGGTGAACTATGGCTACACCTTC
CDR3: CAISESAGVNYGYTF

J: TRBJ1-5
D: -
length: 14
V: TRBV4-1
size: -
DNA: TGCGCCAGCAGCCAAGGTGACAGATATCAGCCCCAGCATTTT
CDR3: CASSQGDRYQPQHF

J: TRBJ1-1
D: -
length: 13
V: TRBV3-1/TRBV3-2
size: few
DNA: TGTGCCAGCAGCCAAGAAGGCGCGGGTGAAGCTTTCTTT
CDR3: CASSQEGAGEAFF

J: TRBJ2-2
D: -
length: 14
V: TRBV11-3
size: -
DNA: TGTGCCAGCAGCTTAGGGCCATCCACCGGGGAGCTGTTTTTT
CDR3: CASSLGPSTGELFF

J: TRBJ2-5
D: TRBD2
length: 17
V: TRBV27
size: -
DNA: TGTGCCAGCAGTGGGGTTCTAGCGGGGGGGAACCAAGAGACCCAGTACTTC
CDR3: CASSGVLAGGNQETQYF

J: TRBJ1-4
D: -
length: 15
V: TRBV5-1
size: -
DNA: TGCGCCAGCAGATCGGGCAGGGGAGGGCGAGAAAAACTGTTTTTT
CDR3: CASRSGRGGREKLFF

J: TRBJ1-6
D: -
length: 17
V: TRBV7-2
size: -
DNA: TGTGCCAGCAGCTTAGTCGGGGAAAGCACCTATAATTCACCCCTCCACTTT
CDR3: CASSLVGESTYNSPLHF

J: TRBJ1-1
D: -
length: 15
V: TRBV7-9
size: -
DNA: TGTGCCAGCAGCCCCGGGACCGGGGGGCTGTCTGAAGCTTTCTTT
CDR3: CASSPGTGGLSEAFF

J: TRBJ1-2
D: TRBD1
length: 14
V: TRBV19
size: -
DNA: TGTGCCAGTAGTGATGACAGGGCGGACTATGGCTACACCTTC
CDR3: CASSDDRADYGYTF

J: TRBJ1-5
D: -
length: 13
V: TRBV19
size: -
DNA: TGTGCCAGTAGTCCCCAGAGCAATCAGCCCCAGCATTTT
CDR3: CASSPQSNQPQHF

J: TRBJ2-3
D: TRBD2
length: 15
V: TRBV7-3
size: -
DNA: TGTGCCAGCAAGGGCGGGGGTGGTGCAGGGGATACGCAGTATTTT
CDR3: CASKGGGGAGDTQYF

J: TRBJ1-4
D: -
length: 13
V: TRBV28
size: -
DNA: TGTGCCAGCATTAACAGCCCGGGGAAAAAACTGTTTTTT
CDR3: CASINSPGKKLFF

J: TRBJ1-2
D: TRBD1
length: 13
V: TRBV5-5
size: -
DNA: TGTGCCAGCAGCGCACTCAGGGGGTTGGGCTACACCTTC
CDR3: CASSALRGLGYTF

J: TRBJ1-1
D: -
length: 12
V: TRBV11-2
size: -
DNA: TGTGCCAGCAGCCCTCAGGTCACTGAAGCTTTCTTT
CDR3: CASSPQVTEAFF

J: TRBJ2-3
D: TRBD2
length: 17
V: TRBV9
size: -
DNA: TGTGCCAGCAGCGTAATTGGCGGGGGGTCCGGCACAGATACGCAGTATTTT
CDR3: CASSVIGGGSGTDTQYF

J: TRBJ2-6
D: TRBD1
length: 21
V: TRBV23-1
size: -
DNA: TGCGCCAGCAGTCAATCGCTCGCCAGGGGGCCCCAAAACTCTGGGGCCAACGTCCTGACTTTC
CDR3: CASSQSLARGPQNSGANVLTF

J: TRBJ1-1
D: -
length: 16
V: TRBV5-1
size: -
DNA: TGCGCCAGCAGCCGGGGGGCGACCCGCGGGAACACTGAAGCTTTCTTT
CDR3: CASSRGATRGNTEAFF

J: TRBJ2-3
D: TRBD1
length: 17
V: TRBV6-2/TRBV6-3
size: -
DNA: TGTGCCAGCAGCCCCTTAAGGACAGGGGGGAGCACAGATACGCAGTATTTT
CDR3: CASSPLRTGGSTDTQYF